The clone carrying this TCR beta chain occurred many times. The antigen remains unidentified. This record belongs to a study of T cells in Graves' hyperthyroidism and ophthalmopathy. Study background: The authors collected peripheral blood at initial diagnosis, before any treatment.

Germline values: CDR1 KGHSH, CDR2 LQKENI. V was clipped by 8 bases and J by 0 bases, with 10 bases between them. This CDR3 spans 13 amino acids. Study findings and constraints: In the blood, most expanded thyroid clonotypes above 0.001 appeared as well.

Researchers amplified the TCR beta CDR3 regions from RNA transcripts. HTBI primers were employed in a first-round RT-PCR of the TCR CDR3. TCRdb re-called the multiplex PCR reads with MiXCR, one entry per CDR3 protein. The table lists fewer than 900,000 distinct CDR3 sequences, around 19% of them singletons. Diagnosis rested on symptoms, serum thyroxine and TRAb, thyroid ultrasound, and orbital computed tomography. Sampled blood dates from first hyperthyroidism diagnosis, and it precedes any ophthalmopathy symptoms. The chain carries TRBV18 and TRBJ2-5; TRBD2 might be the D (5 bases). What was sequenced was blood. The source of this sequence is a woman in her forties or fifties with Graves' hyperthyroidism that later progressed to Graves' ophthalmopathy. CDR3 region: CASSPGNQETQYF. The CDR3 bases are TGTGCCAGCAGCCCCGGGAACCAAGAGACCCAGTACTTC.